The 21 T cell receptor beta chains presented below share a single source sample, sequenced in a study of tumor and adjacent non-tumor tissue in lung cancer. The library came from three nested PCR rounds adapted from ARM-PCR protocols. TCRdb reanalysed the multiplex PCR reads using MiXCR and keeps one entry per CDR3 protein. The sample comprises almost 75,000 distinct CDR3 sequences, less than 75% of which are singletons, and 28% rests with the top ten. RNA was extracted from bulk tissue without any cell sorting. This non-tumor lung sample came from over 3 cm beyond the tumor edge. The specimen was distant non-tumor lung tissue. These receptors were taken from a woman between 45 and 60 years old with non-small cell lung cancer.

The chain recombines TRBV5-6 with TRBJ2-1; 11 bases are shared with TRBD1. From germline, CDR1 is SGHDT and CDR2 YYEEEE. Trimming took 3 bases from V and 6 from J; bases not matched to a gene: 8. The CDR3 contains 16 residues. The CDR3 region has the DNA TGTGCCAGCAGCTGGACAGGGGGCCACGCATCCAATGAGCAGTTCTTC. Its protein is CASSWTGGHASNEQFF.

With respect to this clonotype: Mismatch with germline at one junction end may stem from a read error. This chain connects TRBV7-8 to TRBJ2-1; 7 bases match TRBD1. This CDR3 has 16 residues. Looked up from germline, CDR1 is SGHVS and CDR2 is FQNEAQ. This CDR3 reads CANSRYRGSSYNEQFF. The CDR3 DNA reads as TGTGCCAACAGCCGCTACAGGGGTAGCTCCTACAATGAGCAGTTCTTC.

About this clonotype: A single base separates this from a much larger clone, so it may be a read error. This chain uses TRBV10-3 with TRBJ2-1; D gene unclear. The CDR3 has 14 amino acids. Trimming took 0 bases from V and 6 from J, leaving 9 bases between them. Germline V gene lookup returns CDR1 ENHRY and CDR2 SYGVKD. CDR3 nucleotides: TGTGCCATCAGTGAGTCTGGGGAAGTCAATGAGCAGTTCTTC. Translated: CAISESGEVNEQFF.

Details on this clonotype: Being one base from a much bigger clone, this may be a read error. The chain couples TRBV5-5 to TRBJ1-1; 11 nucleotides agree with TRBD1. The junction had 1 base not matched to a gene; V was cut back by 2 bases and J by 4 bases. The CDR3 sequence is 14 residues long. Germline CDR1 is SGHKS and CDR2 is YYEKEE (reference sequence). As DNA, the CDR3 is TGTGCCAGCAGCTTAGGACAGGGGGCCACTGAAGCTTTCTTT. It yields the protein CASSLGQGATEAFF.

About this clonotype itself: One end of the junction varies from germline; a read error may be responsible. This sequence joins TRBV7-8 and TRBJ1-2; the D is unclear. The CDR3 consists of 13 residues. Germline CDR1 and CDR2: SGHVS and FQNEAQ. The CDR3 region is CVSSPRRSGDYTF. CDR3 in DNA: TGTGTCAGCAGCCCCAGGCGATCGGGTGACTACACCTTC.

This clonotype was found once. The junction differs from germline at one of its ends, possibly a read error. The chain recombines TRBV29-1 with TRBJ1-3; D unclear. CDR1 is SQVTM and CDR2 is ANQGSEA in the germline V gene. The CDR3 is 13 residues long. The CDR3 coding sequence is TGCAGCGTCTGGACTGGCTTTGGAAACACAATATATTTT. It yields the protein CSVWTGFGNTIYF.

As for this clonotype: This may come from a read error, since a much larger clone is one base off. This chain links TRBV4-1 with TRBJ2-4; a possible D gene is TRBD1 (6 bases). Looked up from germline, CDR1 is MGHRA and CDR2 is YSYEKL. CDR3 length equals 15 residues. Trimming pared 1 base from V and 0 bases from J, leaving 7 bases between. CDR3 nucleotides: TGCGCCAGCAGCCAAGGGGGGCCAGCCAAAAACATTCAGTACTTC. Its protein is CASSQGGPAKNIQYF.

This clonotype was counted between two and nine times. A much larger clonotype is one base distant, so this may be a read error. The rearrangement links TRBV4-1 to TRBJ2-1; tentative D call: TRBD2 (7 bases). Germline V CDR1 and CDR2: MGHRA, YSYEKL. This CDR3 is 15 amino acids long. CDR3 in amino acids: CTSSQGGVIINEQFF. The CDR3 bases are TGCACCAGCAGCCAAGGGGGGGTTATTATCAATGAGCAGTTCTTC.

This clonotype was found many times. The chain joins TRBV4-3 to TRBJ2-3; D is unclear. Trimming shortened V by 0 bases and J by 2 bases, and 15 bases separated the two germline ends. Per the germline V gene, CDR1 is LGHNA and CDR2 is YSLEER. The CDR3 contains 17 residues. The CDR3 reads CASSQDFALPFTDTQYF. The CDR3 DNA reads as TGCGCCAGCAGCCAAGATTTTGCACTCCCGTTCACAGATACGCAGTATTTT.

A note on this clonotype: Germline and junction disagree at one end, which may indicate a read error. The CDR3 nucleotides read TGTACCAGCAGCCTTAGAATTCTAGCAGGAGGGAGCTCCTACAAGCAGTACTTC. Translating gives CTSSLRILAGGSSYKQYF. The rearrangement joins TRBV11-2 to TRBJ2-7; a possible D gene is TRBD2 (6 bases). Looked up from germline, CDR1 is SGHAT and CDR2 is FQNNGV. CDR3 size: 18 residues.

CDR3: CASSSYRGPEAFF. The CDR3 DNA sequence: TGTGCCAGCAGCTCGTACAGGGGGCCTGAAGCTTTCTTT. The chain is built from TRBV7-2 and TRBJ1-1; 9 bases map to TRBD1. In germline, CDR1 is SGHTA, CDR2 FQGNSA. The CDR3 is made up of 13 amino acids. The V and J ends lost 4 bases and 6 bases, in that order; junction bases with no gene match: 3.

The chain carries TRBV10-3 and TRBJ2-7; 7 bases map to TRBD2. The germline CDR1 and CDR2 sequences are ENHRY and SYGVKD. J was trimmed by 0 bases and V by 8 bases; bases with no gene match: 16. This CDR3 contains 17 residues. CDR3 in DNA: TGTGCCATCTGGGAGGGGTATGGGACCGCAAGCTCCTACGAGCAGTACTTC. Translated, it gives CAIWEGYGTASSYEQYF.

On this clonotype: One end of the junction does not line up with germline, which may come from a read error. The chain recombines TRBV24-1 with TRBJ2-5, with unresolved D. Germline V lookup: CDR1 KGHDR, CDR2 SFDVKD. The CDR3 covers 17 residues. The CDR3 DNA sequence: TGTGCAACCAGTCGCGGAACCTTGCAAAGGTACCAAGAGACCCAGTACTTC. This gives the protein CATSRGTLQRYQETQYF.

This clonotype was recorded only once. CDR3 residues: CASSPGLAGHNKKFF. In DNA form, the CDR3 reads TGTGCCAGCAGCCCGGGTCTAGCGGGACACAATAAGAAGTTCTTC. This chain uses TRBV5-4 with TRBJ2-1; 9 positions agree with TRBD2. CDR1 is SGHNT, CDR2 YYREEE, per germline (reference sequence). CDR3 length equals 15 residues. The V segment lost 4 bases and the J segment 14 bases; nucleotides outside the gene matches: 16. Combining the CDR3 with reference TRBV5-4 and TRBJ2-1 gives the whole variable domain ETGVTQSPTHLIKTRGQQVTLRCSSQSGHNTVSWYQQALGQGPQFIFQYYREEENGRGNFPPRFSGLQFPNYSSELNVNALELDDSALYLCASSPGLAGHNKKFFGPGTRLTVL.

Regarding this clonotype: An end of the junction does not agree with germline; a read error may underlie this. The chain employs TRBV20-1 and TRBJ2-6; TRBD1 matches at 7 bases. The CDR3 length is 17 residues. Germline CDR1 and CDR2: DFQATT and SNEGSKA (reference sequence). As DNA, the CDR3 is TGTAGTGCTAACGGACAGGACCCGATCTCTGGGGCCAACGCCCTGACTTTC. It codes for CSANGQDPISGANALTF.

About this clonotype: Relative to the germline gene, one junction end is altered; a read error may explain this. The rearrangement uses TRBV5-1 and TRBJ1-1; D remains ambiguous. Germline V gene lookup returns CDR1 SGHRS and CDR2 YFSETQ. There are 13 residues in the CDR3. In DNA, the CDR3 is TGCGCCGGCAGCTTGACCGGGATGGCGGATGCTTTCTTT. It specifies CAGSLTGMADAFF.

This clonotype occurred a few times. A clone one base away is much larger, so this may be a read error. The V gene is TRBV29-1, the J gene TRBJ2-7; D possibly corresponds to TRBD1 (5 bases). CDR1 is SQVTM and CDR2 is ANQGSEA in the germline V gene. There are 11 residues in the CDR3. The CDR3 spells CSAEGVSEQYF. CDR3 coding DNA: TGCAGCGCTGAAGGGGTGAGCGAGCAGTACTTC.

Points on this clonotype: The junction departs from germline at one end; a sequencing error may be responsible. This chain uses TRBV11-1 with TRBJ1-1; D not certain. Germline-derived CDR1 and CDR2 are SGHAT and FQDESV (reference sequence). This CDR3 has 14 residues. The CDR3 DNA follows: TGCGCCAGCAGCCTTGGACTGATGAACACTGAAGCTTTCTTT. Translating gives CASSLGLMNTEAFF. The complete variable domain, with remaining parts taken from reference TRBV11-1 and TRBJ1-1, reads EAEVAQSPRYKITEKSQAVAFWCDPISGHATLYWYRQILGQGPELLVQFQDESVVDDSQLPKDRFSAERLKGVDSTLKIQPAELGDSAMYLCASSLGLMNTEAFFGQGTRLTVV.

Comments on this clonotype: Being one base from a much bigger clone, this may be a read error. The chain uses TRBV5-5 and TRBJ2-5; TRBD1 is a possible D gene (5 bases). CDR1 SGHKS and CDR2 YYEKEE come from the germline V gene (reference sequence). The CDR3 runs 14 residues. In nucleotides, the CDR3 is TGTGCCAGCAGCTTGACAGGACCCCAAAAGACCCAGTACTTC. Amino acid sequence: CASSLTGPQKTQYF.

This clonotype was recorded once. The junction and the germline gene differ at one end; a read error may be behind it. The chain combines TRBV6-5 with TRBJ1-2, with D tentatively TRBD1 (6 bases). Per the germline V gene, CDR1 is MNHEY and CDR2 is SVGAGI. This CDR3 has 15 amino acids. CDR3 in DNA: TGTGTCAGCAGACCCCTTGGGGGGGGCTACTATGACTACACCTTC. Amino acid sequence: CVSRPLGGGYYDYTF.

The V gene is TRBV5-5, the J gene TRBJ2-5; possible D gene TRBD2, 6 bases. CDR1 and CDR2 from the germline V gene are SGHKS and YYEKEE (reference sequence). This CDR3 spans 14 amino acids. The DNA for the CDR3 is TGTGTCATCAGCCCCGCCGGGGGTCAAGAGACCCAGTACTTC. Translating gives CVISPAGGQETQYF.